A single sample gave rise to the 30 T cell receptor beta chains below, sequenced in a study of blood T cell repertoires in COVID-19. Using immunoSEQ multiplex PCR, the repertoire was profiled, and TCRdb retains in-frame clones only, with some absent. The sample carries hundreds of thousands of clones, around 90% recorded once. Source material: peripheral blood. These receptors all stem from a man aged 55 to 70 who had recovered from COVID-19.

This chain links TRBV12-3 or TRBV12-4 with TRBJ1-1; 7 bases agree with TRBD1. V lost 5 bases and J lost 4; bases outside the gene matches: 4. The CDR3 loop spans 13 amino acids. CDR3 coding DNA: TGTGCCAGCAGTCGACAGGGCCGCACTGAAGCTTTCTTT. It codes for CASSRQGRTEAFF.

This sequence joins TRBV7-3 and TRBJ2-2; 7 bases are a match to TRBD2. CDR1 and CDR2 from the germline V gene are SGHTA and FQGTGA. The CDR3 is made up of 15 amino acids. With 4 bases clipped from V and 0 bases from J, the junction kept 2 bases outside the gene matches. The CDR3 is CASSSGTTNTGELFF. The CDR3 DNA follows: TGTGCCAGCAGCTCCGGGACTACGAACACCGGGGAGCTGTTTTTT.

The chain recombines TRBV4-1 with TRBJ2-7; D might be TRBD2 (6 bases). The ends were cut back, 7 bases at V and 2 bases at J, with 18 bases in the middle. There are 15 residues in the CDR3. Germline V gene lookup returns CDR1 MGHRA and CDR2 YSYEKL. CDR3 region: CASNSLRDFTYEQYF. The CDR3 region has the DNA TGCGCCAGCAACTCACTTCGGGACTTCACCTACGAGCAGTACTTC.

The CDR3 sequence is CASGQGRQPQHF. The CDR3 DNA follows: TGTGCCAGCGGACAGGGCCGTCAGCCCCAGCATTTT. The rearrangement uses TRBV12-3 or TRBV12-4 and TRBJ1-5, with TRBD1 matching over 8 bases. The CDR3 is made up of 12 amino acids. V lost 8 bases and J lost 6; bases outside the gene matches: 3.

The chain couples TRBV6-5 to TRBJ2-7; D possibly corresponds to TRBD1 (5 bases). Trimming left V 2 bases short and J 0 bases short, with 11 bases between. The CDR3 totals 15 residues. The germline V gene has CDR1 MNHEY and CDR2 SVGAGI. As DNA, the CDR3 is TGTGCCAGCAGTTACAGGGGTGCTATCTCCTACGAGCAGTACTTC. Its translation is CASSYRGAISYEQYF.

The CDR3 reads CASSSPAGGFSYNEQFF. For the CDR3, the DNA is TGTGCCAGCAGCAGCCCAGCGGGAGGCTTCTCCTACAATGAGCAGTTCTTC. The gene calls are TRBV13 and TRBJ2-1, with 9 bases matching TRBD2. This CDR3 comprises 17 residues. The ends lost 5 bases at V and 0 bases at J; junction bases unmatched: 8. The germline CDR1 and CDR2 sequences are PRHDT and FYEKMQ (reference sequence).

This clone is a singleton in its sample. CDR3 sequence (DNA): TGTGCCAGCAGTTACGGAGGTTTCATGAACACTGAAGCTTTCTTT. It codes for CASSYGGFMNTEAFF. The chain uses TRBV6-6 and TRBJ1-1; unclear D gene. From germline, CDR1 is MNHNY and CDR2 SVGAGI (reference sequence). Trimming stripped 2 bases from V and 0 bases from J, with 10 bases between. CDR3 length: 15 amino acids.

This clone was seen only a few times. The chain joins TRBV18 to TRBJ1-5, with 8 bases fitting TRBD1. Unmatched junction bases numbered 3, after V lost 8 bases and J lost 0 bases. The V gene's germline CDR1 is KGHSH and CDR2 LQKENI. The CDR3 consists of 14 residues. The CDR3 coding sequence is TGTGCCAGCGCGACAGGGGATAGCAATCAGCCCCAGCATTTT. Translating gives CASATGDSNQPQHF.

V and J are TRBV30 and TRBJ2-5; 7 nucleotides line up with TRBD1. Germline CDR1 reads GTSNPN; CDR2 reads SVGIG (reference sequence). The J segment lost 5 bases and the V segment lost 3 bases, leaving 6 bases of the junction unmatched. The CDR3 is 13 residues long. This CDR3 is CAWSKQGLETQYF. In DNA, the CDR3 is TGTGCCTGGAGCAAACAGGGGTTGGAGACCCAGTACTTC.

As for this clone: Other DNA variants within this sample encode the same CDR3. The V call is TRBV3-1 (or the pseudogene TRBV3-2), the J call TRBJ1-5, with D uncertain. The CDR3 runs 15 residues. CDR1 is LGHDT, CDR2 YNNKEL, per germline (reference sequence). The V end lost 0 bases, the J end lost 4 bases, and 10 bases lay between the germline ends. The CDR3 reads CASSQDLRPNQPQHF. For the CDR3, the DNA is TGTGCCAGCAGCCAAGATTTGAGGCCTAATCAGCCCCAGCATTTT.

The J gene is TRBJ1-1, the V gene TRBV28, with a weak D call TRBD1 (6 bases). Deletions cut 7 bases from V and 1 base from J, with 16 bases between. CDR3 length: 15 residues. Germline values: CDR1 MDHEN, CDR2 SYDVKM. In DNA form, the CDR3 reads TGTGCCAGCACCATCCCCACAGGGACGAACACTGAAGCTTTCTTT. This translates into CASTIPTGTNTEAFF. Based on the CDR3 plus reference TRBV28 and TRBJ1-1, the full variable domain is DVKVTQSSRYLVKRTGEKVFLECVQDMDHENMFWYRQDPGLGLRLIYFSYDVKMKEKGDIPEGYSVSREKKERFSLILESASTNQTSMYLCASTIPTGTNTEAFFGQGTRLTVV.

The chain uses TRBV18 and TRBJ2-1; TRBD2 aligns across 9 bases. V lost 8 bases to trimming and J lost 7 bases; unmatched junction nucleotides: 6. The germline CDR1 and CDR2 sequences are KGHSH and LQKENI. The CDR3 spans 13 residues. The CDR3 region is CASRREGRNEQFF. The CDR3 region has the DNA TGTGCCAGCCGGCGGGAGGGCCGAAATGAGCAGTTCTTC.

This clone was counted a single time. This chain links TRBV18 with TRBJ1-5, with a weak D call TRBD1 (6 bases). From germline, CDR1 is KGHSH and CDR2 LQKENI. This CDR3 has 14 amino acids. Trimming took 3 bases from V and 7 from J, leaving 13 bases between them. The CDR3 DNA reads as TGTGCCAGCTCACCTCAGGGGCGGCGGCAGCCCCAGCATTTT. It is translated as CASSPQGRRQPQHF.

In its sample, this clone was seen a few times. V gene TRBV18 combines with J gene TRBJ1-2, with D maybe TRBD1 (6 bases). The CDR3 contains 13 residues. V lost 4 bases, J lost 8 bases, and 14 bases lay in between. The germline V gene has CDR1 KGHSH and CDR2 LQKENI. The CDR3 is CASSRSDSSGYTF. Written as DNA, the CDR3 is TGTGCCAGCTCACGATCGGACAGTAGCGGCTACACCTTC.

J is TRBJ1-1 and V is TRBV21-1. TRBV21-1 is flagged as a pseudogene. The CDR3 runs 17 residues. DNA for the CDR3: TGTGCCAGCAGCAAAGCTATTCGCACTCCCCTGAACACTGAAGCTTTCTTT. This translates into CASSKAIRTPLNTEAFF.

In DNA, the CDR3 is TGTGCCAGCAGCTTAGAGCTTACGGCGGGGGGTCCCTACGAGCAGTACTTC. It translates to CASSLELTAGGPYEQYF. V is TRBV11-2 and J is TRBJ2-7, with 8 positions matching TRBD2. The J segment lost 2 bases and the V segment lost 0 bases, leaving 9 bases of the junction unmatched. From germline, CDR1 is SGHAT and CDR2 FQNNGV. The CDR3 runs 17 residues.

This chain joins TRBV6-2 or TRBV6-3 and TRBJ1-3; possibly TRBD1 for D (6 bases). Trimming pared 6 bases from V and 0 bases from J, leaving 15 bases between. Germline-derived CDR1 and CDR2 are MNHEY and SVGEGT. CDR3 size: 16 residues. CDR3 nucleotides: TGTGCCAGCAGCCCGAGGGGGTCCGACTCTGGAAACACCATATATTTT. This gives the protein CASSPRGSDSGNTIYF.

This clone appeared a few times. CDR3 bases: TGTGCCAGCTCCCCCTCAGGGGTCACCTACGAGCAGTACTTC. Encoded protein: CASSPSGVTYEQYF. The V and J genes are TRBV18 and TRBJ2-7; D might be TRBD1 (6 bases). Germline V CDR1 and CDR2: KGHSH, LQKENI. This CDR3 has 14 amino acids. Deletions cut 6 bases from V and 2 bases from J, with 14 bases between.

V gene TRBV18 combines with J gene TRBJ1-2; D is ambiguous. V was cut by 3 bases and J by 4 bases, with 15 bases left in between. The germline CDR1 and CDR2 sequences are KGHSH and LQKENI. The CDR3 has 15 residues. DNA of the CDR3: TGTGCCAGCTCACCCTCGGGAGGCGGCGTCTATGGCTACACCTTC. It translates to CASSPSGGGVYGYTF. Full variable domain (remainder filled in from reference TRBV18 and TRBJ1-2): NAGVMQNPRHLVRRRGQEARLRCSPMKGHSHVYWYRQLPEEGLKFMVYLQKENIIDESGMPKERFSAEFPKEGPSILRIQQVVRGDSAAYFCASSPSGGGVYGYTFGSGTRLTVV.

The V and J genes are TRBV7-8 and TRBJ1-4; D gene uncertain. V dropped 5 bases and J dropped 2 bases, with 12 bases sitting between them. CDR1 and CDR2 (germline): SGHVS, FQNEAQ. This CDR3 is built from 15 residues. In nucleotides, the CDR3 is TGTGCCAGCAGCCCGTCGGGGTCTACTAATGAAAAACTGTTTTTT. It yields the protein CASSPSGSTNEKLFF. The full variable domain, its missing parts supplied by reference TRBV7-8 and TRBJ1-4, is GAGVSQSPRYKVAKRGQDVALRCDPISGHVSLFWYQQALGQGPEFLTYFQNEAQLDKSGLPSDRFFAERPEGSVSTLKIQRTQQEDSAVYLCASSPSGSTNEKLFFGSGTQLSVL.

The CDR3 nucleotides read TGTGCCAGCAGTTTAGAGGAACGGGGAGGGCAGTATTTT. Translating gives CASSLEERGGQYF. V and J are TRBV12-3 or TRBV12-4 and TRBJ2-3; possible D gene TRBD2, 6 bases. The CDR3 spans 13 residues. Trimming removed 1 base at V and 11 bases at J, with 13 bases between.

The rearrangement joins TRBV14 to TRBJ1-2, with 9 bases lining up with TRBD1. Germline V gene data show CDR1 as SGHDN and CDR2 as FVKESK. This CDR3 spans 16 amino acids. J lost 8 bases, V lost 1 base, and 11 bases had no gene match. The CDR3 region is CASSQVQGAKVRGYTF. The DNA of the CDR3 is TGTGCCAGCAGCCAAGTACAGGGGGCGAAAGTGAGAGGCTACACCTTC.

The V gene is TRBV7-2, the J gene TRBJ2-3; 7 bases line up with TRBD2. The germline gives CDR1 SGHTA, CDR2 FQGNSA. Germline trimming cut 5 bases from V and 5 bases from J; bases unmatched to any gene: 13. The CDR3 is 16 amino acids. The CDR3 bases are TGTGCCAGCAGCCTCCGGGGTAGCGGGTTGGGAGATACGCAGTATTTT. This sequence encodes CASSLRGSGLGDTQYF.

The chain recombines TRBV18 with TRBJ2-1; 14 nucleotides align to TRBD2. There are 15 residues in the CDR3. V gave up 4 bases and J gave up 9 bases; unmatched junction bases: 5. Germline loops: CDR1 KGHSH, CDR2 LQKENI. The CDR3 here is CASSLSGTSGGEQFF. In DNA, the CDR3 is TGTGCCAGCTCACTCTCCGGGACTAGCGGGGGTGAGCAGTTCTTC.

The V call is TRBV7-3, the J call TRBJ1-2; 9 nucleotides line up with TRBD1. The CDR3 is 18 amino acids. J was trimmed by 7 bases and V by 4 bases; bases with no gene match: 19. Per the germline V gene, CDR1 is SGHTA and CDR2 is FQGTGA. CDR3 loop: CASSSQRDREMGAGGYTF. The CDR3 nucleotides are TGTGCCAGCAGCTCGCAACGGGACAGGGAAATGGGGGCCGGTGGCTACACCTTC.

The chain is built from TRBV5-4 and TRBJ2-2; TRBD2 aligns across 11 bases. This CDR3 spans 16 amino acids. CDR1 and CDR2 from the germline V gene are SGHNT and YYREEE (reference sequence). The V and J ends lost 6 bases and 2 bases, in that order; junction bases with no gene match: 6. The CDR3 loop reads CASTGTSGSNTGELFF. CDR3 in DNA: TGTGCCAGCACCGGAACTAGCGGGAGTAACACCGGGGAGCTGTTTTTT.

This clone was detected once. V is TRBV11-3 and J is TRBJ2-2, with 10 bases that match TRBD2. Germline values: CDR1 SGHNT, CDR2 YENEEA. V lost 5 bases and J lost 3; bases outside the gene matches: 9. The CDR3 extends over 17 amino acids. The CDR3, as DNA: TGTGCCAGCAGCCCCGGATCTAGCGGGAGTTACACCGGGGAGCTGTTTTTT. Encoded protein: CASSPGSSGSYTGELFF.

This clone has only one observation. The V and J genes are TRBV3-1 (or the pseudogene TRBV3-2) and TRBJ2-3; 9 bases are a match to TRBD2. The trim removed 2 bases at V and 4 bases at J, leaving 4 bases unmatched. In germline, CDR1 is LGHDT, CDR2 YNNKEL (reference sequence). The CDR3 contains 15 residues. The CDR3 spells CASSQPGLAADTQYF. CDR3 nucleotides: TGTGCCAGCAGCCAACCGGGACTAGCCGCAGATACGCAGTATTTT.

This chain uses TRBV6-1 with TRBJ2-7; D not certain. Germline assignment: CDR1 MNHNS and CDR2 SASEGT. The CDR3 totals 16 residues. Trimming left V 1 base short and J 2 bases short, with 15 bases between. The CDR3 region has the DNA TGTGCCAGCAGTGAAGAAGTTATAGTAAGCCCCTACGAGCAGTACTTC. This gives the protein CASSEEVIVSPYEQYF.

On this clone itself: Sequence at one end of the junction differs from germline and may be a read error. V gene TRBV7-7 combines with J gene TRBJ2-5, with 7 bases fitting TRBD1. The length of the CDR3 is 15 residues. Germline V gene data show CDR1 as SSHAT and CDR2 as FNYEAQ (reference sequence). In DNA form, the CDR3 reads TGTGCTAGCAGCTTAGAGGGGGCTTCGCAGGAGACCCAGTACTTC. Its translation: CASSLEGASQETQYF.